This T cell receptor beta chain was documented in a study of spatial heterogeneity in lung cancer. Study background: For the average unique TCR and UMI combination, more than 8.5 occurrences appeared in raw reads.

For this clonotype: Its cognate antigen is unknown.

The time point: blood at routine non-recurrence follow-up after resection. Frozen PBMC, nontumor lung or tumor provided whole RNA, which was sequenced unsorted. Each TCR cDNA molecule carried a unique molecular identifier. From the 5' RACE reads, TCRdb called clonotypes with MiXCR, one entry per CDR3 protein. Here the sample spans around 120,000 distinct CDR3 sequences, 10% to 15% being singletons. Findings of the study overall: Blood carried ubiquitous expanded tumor TCRs more at resection than follow-up.

The CDR3 is 14 residues long. The trim removed 7 bases at V and 9 bases at J, leaving 7 bases unmatched. This sequence joins TRBV12-3 or TRBV12-4 and TRBJ2-1; 12 positions match TRBD2. The source material was PBMCs, sampled at follow-up. This clonotype was sampled from a male donor with early-stage non-small cell lung cancer. The CDR3 coding sequence is TGTGCCAGCACACTAGCGGGGGGCCGTGGTGAGCAGTTCTTC. Encoded protein: CASTLAGGRGEQFF.